This T cell receptor beta chain is drawn from a study of beta chain features in type 1 diabetes. Study-level background: In all, more than 90,000,000 sorted cells from all samples were analyzed.

Study observations and caveats: A pattern of fewer insertions and more deletions at VDJ junctions was seen in type 1 diabetes patients. Naive, central memory and Treg TCRB repertoires seemed to resemble each other more closely in patients than they did in healthy donors.

The CDR3 has 13 amino acids. Trimming stripped 4 bases from V and 3 bases from J, with 10 bases between. Germline-derived CDR1 and CDR2 are SGHRS and YFSETQ. On this clone itself: Antigen specificity is unknown.

What was sequenced were expressed TCRB transcripts, since all of the isolated RNA had been reverse transcribed. Here immunoSEQ multiplex PCR was the method, and the copy in TCRdb shows in-frame clones only, minus some. Altogether hundreds of thousands of clones are present, about 71% being singletons, with the ten largest covering 0.053%. The specimen was naive CD4+ T cells from blood. J is TRBJ2-5 and V is TRBV5-1; D is undetermined. This TCR came from a young man in good health. The chain's CDR3 is CASSPGGEETQYF. In DNA, the CDR3 is TGCGCCAGCAGCCCGGGTGGTGAAGAGACCCAGTACTTC.